These 23 T cell receptor beta chains came from one sample sequenced in a study of T cell responses to AZD1222 COVID-19 vaccine. Assay: immunoSEQ multiplex PCR; the TCRdb copy retains only in-frame clones and omits some. The sample comprises tens of thousands of clones, around nine tenths of which are singletons, and about 5% rests with the top ten. Sequencing used peripheral blood, obtained 28 days after the second AZD1222 dose. Source of these receptors: an adult who received the AZD1222 COVID-19 vaccine.

As to this clone: One end of the junction varies from germline; a read error may be responsible. This chain connects TRBV10-2 to TRBJ2-1, with 9 positions matching TRBD1. The CDR3 extends over 15 amino acids. The germline CDR1 and CDR2 sequences are WSHSY and SAAADI. CDR3 amino acids: CASSGGVTSGQGHLF. For the CDR3, the DNA is TGCGCCAGCAGTGGAGGGGTGACATCGGGACAGGGACATCTCTTC.

The chain's CDR3 is CASSLSWQSQETQYF. In DNA form, the CDR3 reads TGCGCCAGCAGCTTGTCATGGCAGTCACAAGAGACCCAGTACTTC. The chain joins TRBV5-1 to TRBJ2-5; D is unresolved. The CDR3 contains 15 residues. The germline V gene has CDR1 SGHRS and CDR2 YFSETQ. V was trimmed by 1 base and J by 2 bases, leaving 12 bases between them.

This chain uses TRBV2 with TRBJ2-3, with 9 bases identical to TRBD2. Trimming removed 6 bases from V and 2 bases from J; junction bases left unmatched: 6. Germline V gene data show CDR1 as SNHLY and CDR2 as FYNNEI. CDR3 length equals 15 residues. The DNA of the CDR3 is TGTGCCAGCAGGACTAGCGGCCCTGCCACAGATACGCAGTATTTT. As protein: CASRTSGPATDTQYF.

The chain joins TRBV7-8 to TRBJ2-7, with D unclear. The CDR3 has 14 residues. Trimming shortened V by 2 bases and J by 6 bases, and 14 bases separated the two germline ends. Germline V CDR1 and CDR2: SGHVS, FQNEAQ. This CDR3 reads CASSLRAALREQYF. The CDR3 DNA follows: TGTGCCAGCAGCTTAAGGGCAGCTTTACGCGAGCAGTACTTC. The full variable domain, completed using reference TRBV7-8 and TRBJ2-7, is GAGVSQSPRYKVAKRGQDVALRCDPISGHVSLFWYQQALGQGPEFLTYFQNEAQLDKSGLPSDRFFAERPEGSVSTLKIQRTQQEDSAVYLCASSLRAALREQYFGPGTRLTVT.

The chain recombines TRBV6-4 with TRBJ2-7; the D is unclear. The ends were cut back, 3 bases at V and 5 bases at J, with 17 bases in the middle. This CDR3 region has 15 residues. Germline V gene data show CDR1 as MRHNA and CDR2 as SNTAGT. CDR3 residues: CASSDRFGRRDEQYV. As DNA, the CDR3 is TGTGCCAGCAGTGATAGATTTGGCCGACGGGACGAGCAGTACGTC.

This sequence joins TRBV27 and TRBJ2-7, with 8 positions matching TRBD2. Trimming at V came to 3 bases and at J to 6 bases, leaving 4 bases not matched to a gene. This CDR3 comprises 13 residues. Germline CDR1 is MNHEY and CDR2 is SMNVEV (reference sequence). CDR3 nucleotides: TGTGCCAGCAGTTTTCGGGAGGGGTCCGAGCAGTACTTC. Protein sequence: CASSFREGSEQYF.

A note on this clone: This CDR3 is also generated by other DNA sequences in the sample. This chain connects TRBV3-1 (or the pseudogene TRBV3-2) to TRBJ2-3, with TRBD2 identical over 7 bases. This CDR3 has 14 residues. After removal of 1 base from V and 2 bases from J, the junction contained 0 bases not matched to a gene. The V gene's germline CDR1 is LGHDT and CDR2 YNNKEL (reference sequence). The CDR3 here is CASSQGLATDTQYF. The CDR3 bases are TGTGCCAGCAGCCAAGGACTAGCCACAGATACGCAGTATTTT.

The CDR3 bases are TGTGCCAGCAGCCCCGGGACACGGCCGCGGGAGCAGTACTTC. This sequence encodes CASSPGTRPREQYF. The chain combines TRBV11-3 with TRBJ2-7; D perhaps matches TRBD1 (6 bases). The ends were cut back, 5 bases at V and 7 bases at J, with 18 bases in the middle. The germline CDR1 and CDR2 sequences are SGHNT and YENEEA. The CDR3 spans 14 residues. Drawing the rest from reference TRBV11-3 and TRBJ2-7, the complete variable domain is EAGVVQSPRYKIIEKKQPVAFWCNPISGHNTLYWYLQNLGQGPELLIRYENEEAVDDSQLPKDRFSAERLKGVDSTLKIQPAELGDSAVYLCASSPGTRPREQYFGPGTRLTVT.

The V call is TRBV6-6, the J call TRBJ2-1; TRBD2 matches 8 bases. The V gene's germline CDR1 is MNHNY and CDR2 SVGAGI (reference sequence). Trimming at V came to 4 bases and at J to 2 bases, leaving 4 bases not matched to a gene. This CDR3 has 15 amino acids. Written as DNA, the CDR3 is TGTGCCAGCAGTTGGGTCGGGGGGGCCTACAATGAGCAGTTCTTC. This encodes CASSWVGGAYNEQFF.

The chain is built from TRBV28 and TRBJ2-7; no definite D call. CDR3 length: 16 amino acids. Trimming took 6 bases from V and 0 from J, leaving 18 bases between them. Germline values: CDR1 MDHEN, CDR2 SYDVKM. The CDR3, as DNA: TGTGCCAGCAGCCCAGCTGGGCCCCTCTACTCCTACGAGCAGTACTTC. It encodes CASSPAGPLYSYEQYF.

V is TRBV10-2 and J is TRBJ2-7, with D possibly TRBD1 on 6 matching bases. Germline CDR1 reads WSHSY; CDR2 reads SAAADI. The V gene lost 3 bases and the J gene lost 7 bases, with 13 bases spanning the gap. CDR3 length equals 13 residues. This chain's CDR3 is CASSDNRVGEQYF. As DNA, the CDR3 is TGCGCCAGCAGTGATAACAGGGTGGGGGAGCAGTACTTC.

V gene TRBV29-1 combines with J gene TRBJ1-5, with D hard to call. Germline assignment: CDR1 SQVTM and CDR2 ANQGSEA. V shed 1 base and J shed 6 bases, with 10 bases lying between them. This CDR3 has 13 amino acids. CDR3 DNA: TGCAGCGTTGAAGGGCGGGCGGGTCAGCCCCAGCATTTT. This translates into CSVEGRAGQPQHF.

This chain uses TRBV29-1 with TRBJ2-3; TRBD1 matches 8 bases. The germline V gene encodes CDR1 SQVTM and CDR2 ANQGSEA. The CDR3 runs to 18 residues. The ends lost 6 bases at V and 3 bases at J; junction bases unmatched: 20. The CDR3 nucleotides read TGCAGCGTCGATCTGCCGGGACAGGACGACTTTAGGACAGATACGCAGTATTTT. Its translation is CSVDLPGQDDFRTDTQYF.

This clone was counted a few times. The chain uses TRBV6-4 and TRBJ1-1, with D possibly being TRBD1 (6 bases). The germline V gene has CDR1 MRHNA and CDR2 SNTAGT. This CDR3 spans 15 amino acids. V lost 5 bases to trimming and J lost 3 bases, with 16 bases between them. The CDR3 reads CASSRRGGAYTEAFF. CDR3 sequence (DNA): TGTGCCAGCAGTAGGAGGGGGGGCGCGTACACTGAAGCTTTCTTT.

V gene TRBV2 combines with J gene TRBJ1-1; maybe TRBD1 (6 bases). CDR1 and CDR2 from the germline V gene are SNHLY and FYNNEI. The ends were cut back, 10 bases at V and 0 bases at J, with 12 bases in the middle. There are 13 residues in the CDR3. The CDR3 loop reads CATNRDLNTEAFF. The CDR3 nucleotides read TGTGCCACCAACAGGGACCTGAACACTGAAGCTTTCTTT.

The chain recombines TRBV21-1 with TRBJ1-4. TRBV21-1 constitutes a pseudogene. This CDR3 spans 11 amino acids. The CDR3 nucleotides are TGTGCCAGCAGCGGAGGGGTCAAACTGTTTTTT. It specifies CASSGGVKLFF.

The rearrangement uses TRBV4-1 and TRBJ2-7; either TRBD1 or TRBD2 may fit D (6 bases each). V gave up 1 base and J gave up 3 bases, with 22 bases separating them. Germline CDR1 MGHRA, CDR2 YSYEKL. The CDR3 runs to 18 residues. CDR3 in DNA: TGCGCCAGCAGCCAAGTCTATGTCTCGGGGGCACCGAACTACGAGCAGTACGTC. Its translation: CASSQVYVSGAPNYEQYV.

This clone was recorded only once. The rearrangement joins TRBV19 to TRBJ1-2, with 12 nucleotides matching TRBD1. The CDR3 runs to 14 residues. The germline V gene has CDR1 LNHDA and CDR2 SQIVND (reference sequence). V was clipped by 3 bases and J by 7 bases; unmatched bases: 3. CDR3 coding DNA: TGTGCCAGTAGTATGGGGGACAGGGGGCCTGGCTACACCTTC. This codes for CASSMGDRGPGYTF.

The chain uses TRBV7-9 and TRBJ2-1, with a weak D call TRBD1 (5 bases). Deletions cut 3 bases from V and 3 bases from J, with 18 bases between. This CDR3 spans 17 amino acids. The germline gives CDR1 SEHNR, CDR2 FQNEAQ (reference sequence). The CDR3 DNA is TGTGCCAGCAGCTTTTTCCCCTCCAGGGATCTCTACAATGAGCAGTTCTTC. It is translated as CASSFFPSRDLYNEQFF.

V usage is TRBV27 and J usage is TRBJ1-5, with a possible D match to TRBD1 (5 bases). Trimming took off 3 bases at V and 7 bases at J, with 10 bases between the two ends. Germline V lookup: CDR1 MNHEY, CDR2 SMNVEV (reference sequence). The CDR3 is made up of 13 amino acids. The CDR3 sequence is CASSLGGGQPQHF. The CDR3 nucleotides are TGTGCCAGCAGTTTGGGGGGAGGGCAGCCCCAGCATTTT.

The chain links TRBV10-3 to TRBJ2-3, with D possibly being TRBD1 (6 bases). Trimming removed 6 bases at V and 1 base at J, with 20 bases between. Germline V gene lookup returns CDR1 ENHRY and CDR2 SYGVKD. The CDR3 runs 17 residues. CDR3 bases: TGTGCCATCAGCCGCTTACAAGCCAAGGGGGGCACAGATACGCAGTATTTT. As protein: CAISRLQAKGGTDTQYF.

This rearrangement joins TRBV6-5 to TRBJ2-1; the match to TRBD2 covers 12 bases. This CDR3 has 14 amino acids. Looked up from germline, CDR1 is MNHEY and CDR2 is SVGAGI. V gave up 4 bases and J gave up 8 bases; unmatched junction bases: 3. DNA of the CDR3: TGTGCCAGCAGTTCTAGCGGGGGGGCCTATGAGCAGTTCTTC. This gives the protein CASSSSGGAYEQFF.

This clone came up once. V is TRBV4-3 and J is TRBJ1-1; D is unclear. Trimming took 2 bases from V and 1 from J, leaving 11 bases between them. The germline CDR1 and CDR2 sequences are LGHNA and YSLEER. The CDR3 totals 15 residues. CDR3 residues: CASSQRLGGNTEAFF. The CDR3 DNA follows: TGCGCCAGCAGCCAACGACTGGGAGGGAACACTGAAGCTTTCTTT.